These T cell receptor beta chains were read from a single sample in a study of shared clonotypes between healthy human individuals. Clones were sequenced by immunoSEQ multiplex PCR, and TCRdb holds only the in-frame ones, with some missing. Found here are about 2.2 million clones, under 95% of them singletons; the top ten hold about 1.8%. Sequenced input: naive CD8+ T cells from PBMCs. All receptors come from a man between 18 and 29 years old in good health. Some clones in this sample may be carry-over from other donors' samples. Each CDR3 is given with its conserved first and last residue. A D gene is named only where the DNA matches it firmly. A clone size is listed for some rows: how often the clone was seen (once, few, many), or a class if it is expanded.

D gene: TRBD1; clone size: once; J gene: TRBJ2-7; V gene: TRBV5-1; CDR3 protein: CASSPGQINSYEQYF; CDR3 DNA: TGCGCCAGCAGCCCGGGACAGATTAACTCCTACGAGCAGTACTTC
D gene: NA; clone size: NA; J gene: TRBJ2-7; V gene: TRBV27; CDR3 protein: CASSGPDSYEQYF; CDR3 DNA: TGTGCCAGCTCGGGGCCGGATTCCTACGAGCAGTACTTC
D gene: NA; clone size: NA; J gene: TRBJ2-5; V gene: TRBV19; CDR3 protein: CASSIRPNNEETQYF; CDR3 DNA: TGTGCCAGTAGTATAAGGCCTAACAATGAAGAGACCCAGTACTTC
D gene: NA; clone size: NA; J gene: TRBJ1-3; V gene: TRBV14; CDR3 protein: CASSPWGGGNTIYF; CDR3 DNA: TGTGCCAGCAGCCCCTGGGGGGGCGGAAACACCATATATTTT
D gene: TRBD2; clone size: NA; J gene: TRBJ2-1; V gene: TRBV6-6; CDR3 protein: CASTVSGSPYEQFF; CDR3 DNA: TGTGCCAGCACGGTTAGCGGGAGTCCCTATGAGCAGTTCTTC
D gene: NA; clone size: NA; J gene: TRBJ2-1; V gene: TRBV7-9; CDR3 protein: CASSLSYGLGSSYNEQFF; CDR3 DNA: TGTGCCAGCAGCCTATCATACGGGTTGGGTAGCTCCTACAATGAGCAGTTCTTC
D gene: NA; clone size: NA; J gene: TRBJ1-2; V gene: TRBV28; CDR3 protein: CASSPNYRGRGRSYGYTF; CDR3 DNA: TGTGCCAGCAGTCCAAACTACAGAGGCAGGGGAAGAAGCTATGGCTACACCTTC
D gene: NA; clone size: NA; J gene: TRBJ2-7; V gene: TRBV10-3; CDR3 protein: CAISDREAALSYEQYF; CDR3 DNA: TGTGCCATCAGTGACAGGGAAGCCGCCCTCTCCTACGAGCAGTACTTC
D gene: NA; clone size: NA; J gene: TRBJ2-4; V gene: TRBV5-6; CDR3 protein: CASSLSPAPKNIQYF; CDR3 DNA: TGTGCCAGCAGCTTGTCGCCGGCACCTAAAAACATTCAGTACTTC
D gene: NA; clone size: NA; J gene: TRBJ2-2; V gene: TRBV30; CDR3 protein: CAWTDNHGELFF; CDR3 DNA: TGTGCCTGGACCGACAATCACGGGGAGCTGTTTTTT
D gene: TRBD2; clone size: NA; J gene: TRBJ2-7; V gene: TRBV7-9; CDR3 protein: CASSLGPSGIREQYF; CDR3 DNA: TGTGCCAGCAGCTTAGGGCCCAGCGGGATTCGGGAGCAGTACTTC
D gene: NA; clone size: NA; J gene: TRBJ2-7; V gene: TRBV4-1; CDR3 protein: CASSQDRRGSSYEQYF; CDR3 DNA: TGCGCCAGCAGCCAAGATCGGCGGGGTAGCTCCTACGAGCAGTACTTC
D gene: NA; clone size: NA; J gene: TRBJ1-2; V gene: TRBV30; CDR3 protein: CAWLEGGDGYTF; CDR3 DNA: TGTGCCTGGTTGGAAGGGGGGGATGGCTACACCTTC
D gene: NA; clone size: NA; J gene: TRBJ1-2; V gene: TRBV29-1; CDR3 protein: CSVVVGYGYTF; CDR3 DNA: TGCAGCGTTGTCGTGGGCTATGGCTACACCTTC
D gene: NA; clone size: NA; J gene: TRBJ2-6; V gene: TRBV27; CDR3 protein: CASRPTGPSGANVLTF; CDR3 DNA: TGTGCCAGCAGGCCGACAGGTCCCTCGGGGGCCAACGTCCTGACTTTC
D gene: NA; clone size: NA; J gene: TRBJ2-7; V gene: TRBV5-1; CDR3 protein: CASSLALAYEQYF; CDR3 DNA: TGCGCCAGCAGCTTAGCGCTTGCCTACGAGCAGTACTTC
D gene: NA; clone size: NA; J gene: TRBJ2-7; V gene: TRBV4-1; CDR3 protein: CASSLEAGTAFYEQYF; CDR3 DNA: TGCGCCAGCAGCTTAGAGGCGGGTACAGCTTTCTACGAGCAGTACTTC
D gene: TRBD2; clone size: NA; J gene: TRBJ2-1; V gene: TRBV13; CDR3 protein: CASGGTSAHSEQFF; CDR3 DNA: TGTGCCAGCGGCGGGACTAGCGCGCACAGTGAGCAGTTCTTC
D gene: NA; clone size: NA; J gene: TRBJ2-3; V gene: TRBV7-8; CDR3 protein: CASSLVGPGDTQYF; CDR3 DNA: TGTGCCAGCAGCTTAGTAGGGCCAGGGGATACGCAGTATTTT
D gene: TRBD2; clone size: NA; J gene: TRBJ2-2; V gene: TRBV28; CDR3 protein: CASSMSPSGSRSGELFF; CDR3 DNA: TGTGCCAGCAGTATGTCCCCCAGCGGGAGTCGGTCCGGGGAGCTGTTTTTT
D gene: TRBD2; clone size: NA; J gene: TRBJ2-1; V gene: TRBV4-3; CDR3 protein: CASSQEALAGLTSYNEQFF; CDR3 DNA: TGCGCCAGCAGCCAAGAGGCCCTAGCGGGCCTAACTTCATACAATGAGCAGTTCTTC
D gene: NA; clone size: NA; J gene: TRBJ2-7; V gene: TRBV5-6; CDR3 protein: CASSLEADGGPYEQYF; CDR3 DNA: TGTGCCAGCAGCTTGGAGGCGGATGGGGGACCTTACGAGCAGTACTTC
D gene: TRBD1; clone size: NA; J gene: TRBJ2-2; V gene: TRBV5-1; CDR3 protein: CASSPGTGRTGELFF; CDR3 DNA: TGCGCCAGCAGCCCCGGGACAGGGCGCACCGGGGAGCTGTTTTTT
D gene: NA; clone size: NA; J gene: TRBJ2-7; V gene: TRBV27; CDR3 protein: CASGTSHEQYF; CDR3 DNA: TGTGCCAGCGGAACGTCCCACGAGCAGTACTTC
D gene: NA; clone size: NA; J gene: TRBJ2-5; V gene: TRBV2; CDR3 protein: CASRGEETQYF; CDR3 DNA: TGTGCCAGCAGGGGGGAAGAGACCCAGTACTTC
D gene: TRBD1; clone size: NA; J gene: TRBJ2-3; V gene: TRBV2; CDR3 protein: CASSEGQGAPWDTQYF; CDR3 DNA: TGTGCCAGCAGTGAAGGACAGGGGGCGCCGTGGGATACGCAGTATTTT
D gene: NA; clone size: NA; J gene: TRBJ2-7; V gene: TRBV7-9; CDR3 protein: CASRNGRPPYEQYF; CDR3 DNA: TGTGCCAGCAGGAATGGACGGCCTCCCTACGAGCAGTACTTC
D gene: NA; clone size: NA; J gene: TRBJ2-3; V gene: TRBV30; CDR3 protein: CAWSVRTGRADTQYF; CDR3 DNA: TGTGCCTGGAGTGTACGAACAGGGAGGGCAGATACGCAGTATTTT
D gene: NA; clone size: NA; J gene: TRBJ2-7; V gene: TRBV10-3; CDR3 protein: CAISELTAGHEQYF; CDR3 DNA: TGTGCCATCAGTGAGTTGACTGCGGGCCACGAGCAGTACTTC
D gene: NA; clone size: NA; J gene: TRBJ2-7; V gene: TRBV4-1; CDR3 protein: CASSQAQFTRNYEQYF; CDR3 DNA: TGCGCCAGCAGCCAAGCCCAGTTTACTAGAAACTACGAGCAGTACTTC
D gene: TRBD1; clone size: NA; J gene: TRBJ2-7; V gene: TRBV7-9; CDR3 protein: CASTGTGPYEQYF; CDR3 DNA: TGTGCCAGCACCGGGACAGGGCCTTACGAGCAGTACTTC
D gene: TRBD1; clone size: NA; J gene: TRBJ1-1; V gene: TRBV9; CDR3 protein: CASSGTGEAFF; CDR3 DNA: TGTGCCAGCAGCGGGACAGGGGAAGCTTTCTTT